The rows below give T cell receptor beta chains drawn from one sample of a study of graft-versus-host responses after intestinal transplantation. This table comes from immunoSEQ multiplex PCR, and its TCRdb copy is limited to in-frame clones, with some not included. Of about 88,000 clones in the sample, roughly nine tenths were seen once. The antigens for these receptors are not known. The specimen was unstimulated CD4+ T cells sorted from spleen or lymph node cells, collected before intestinal transplant. The origin of the receptors is a human donor who received an intestinal transplant. The CDR3 runs from the conserved cysteine through the conserved F or W. D genes are given only for firm matches. A row's size may be missing; if present it is once, few, many or a size class.

d_gene: NA
len: 14
abundance: once
j_gene: TRBJ1-6
v_gene: TRBV6-1
CDR3aa: CASSEWAFGSPLHF
CDR3nt: TGTGCCAGCAGTGAGTGGGCATTTGGTTCACCCCTCCACTTT

d_gene: NA
len: 13
abundance: NA
j_gene: TRBJ2-5
v_gene: TRBV10-2
CDR3aa: CASSSLQQETQYF
CDR3nt: TGCGCCAGCAGTAGTTTGCAGCAAGAGACCCAGTACTTC

d_gene: NA
len: 14
abundance: NA
j_gene: TRBJ1-1
v_gene: TRBV5-6
CDR3aa: CASSFGGRHTEAFF
CDR3nt: TGTGCCAGCAGCTTTGGTGGCCGACATACTGAAGCTTTCTTT

d_gene: NA
len: 13
abundance: NA
j_gene: TRBJ2-7
v_gene: TRBV5-4
CDR3aa: CASSFDRGGEQYF
CDR3nt: TGTGCCAGCAGCTTTGATAGGGGGGGCGAGCAGTACTTC

d_gene: NA
len: 15
abundance: few
j_gene: TRBJ2-7
v_gene: TRBV6-5
CDR3aa: CASSYDPTESYEQYF
CDR3nt: TGTGCCAGCAGTTACGACCCGACAGAATCCTACGAGCAGTACTTC

d_gene: NA
len: 13
abundance: NA
j_gene: TRBJ1-5
v_gene: TRBV18
CDR3aa: CASSLSSNQPQHF
CDR3nt: TGTGCCAGCTCTCTATCCAGCAATCAGCCCCAGCATTTT

d_gene: TRBD2
len: 18
abundance: NA
j_gene: TRBJ2-3
v_gene: TRBV5-1
CDR3aa: CASSLARIAGGNMDTQYF
CDR3nt: TGCGCCAGCAGCTTGGCCCGAATAGCGGGGGGGAACATGGATACGCAGTATTTT

d_gene: NA
len: 13
abundance: NA
j_gene: TRBJ1-2
v_gene: TRBV7-2
CDR3aa: CASSFSGDYGYTF
CDR3nt: TGTGCCAGCAGCTTTTCAGGGGACTATGGCTACACCTTC

d_gene: TRBD2
len: 15
abundance: few
j_gene: TRBJ2-1
v_gene: TRBV18
CDR3aa: CASSPTGLAGAEQFF
CDR3nt: TGTGCCAGCTCACCTACGGGACTAGCGGGGGCTGAGCAGTTCTTC

d_gene: NA
len: 14
abundance: NA
j_gene: TRBJ1-5
v_gene: TRBV2
CDR3aa: CASSEDWGGQPQHF
CDR3nt: TGTGCCAGCAGTGAGGATTGGGGGGGACAGCCCCAGCATTTT

d_gene: TRBD2
len: 16
abundance: NA
j_gene: TRBJ2-1
v_gene: TRBV6-1
CDR3aa: CASSARTSLSYNEQFF
CDR3nt: TGTGCCAGCAGTGCTCGGACTAGCCTCTCCTACAATGAGCAGTTCTTC

d_gene: TRBD2
len: 19
abundance: once
j_gene: TRBJ2-3
v_gene: TRBV10-3
CDR3aa: CAISETPGTSGGRTDTQYF
CDR3nt: TGTGCCATCAGTGAGACGCCCGGGACTAGCGGGGGCCGCACAGATACGCAGTATTTT

d_gene: TRBD2
len: 18
abundance: NA
j_gene: TRBJ2-3
v_gene: TRBV5-4
CDR3aa: CASSPWGLAGGLIDTQYF
CDR3nt: TGTGCCAGCAGCCCGTGGGGACTAGCGGGGGGGCTTATAGATACGCAGTATTTT

d_gene: TRBD2
len: 17
abundance: NA
j_gene: TRBJ2-3
v_gene: TRBV15
CDR3aa: CATSRDYGRLGSDTQYF
CDR3nt: TGTGCCACCAGCAGAGATTACGGGAGGCTGGGTTCAGATACGCAGTATTTT

d_gene: TRBD2
len: 15
abundance: NA
j_gene: TRBJ2-1
v_gene: TRBV6-1
CDR3aa: CASSDPGLALNEQFF
CDR3nt: TGTGCCAGCAGTGACCCGGGACTAGCCTTAAATGAGCAGTTCTTC

d_gene: NA
len: 13
abundance: NA
j_gene: TRBJ2-2
v_gene: TRBV27
CDR3aa: CASSEYYTGELFF
CDR3nt: TGTGCCAGCAGTGAATACTACACCGGGGAGCTGTTTTTT

d_gene: TRBD1
len: 15
abundance: NA
j_gene: TRBJ2-3
v_gene: TRBV7-9
CDR3aa: CASSYLALRGDTQYF
CDR3nt: TGTGCCAGCAGCTACCTCGCCCTCAGGGGGGATACGCAGTATTTT

d_gene: TRBD1
len: 15
abundance: NA
j_gene: TRBJ1-3
v_gene: TRBV5-3
CDR3aa: CARSVTGDTGNTIYF
CDR3nt: TGTGCCAGAAGCGTTACAGGGGACACTGGAAACACCATATATTTT

d_gene: NA
len: 15
abundance: NA
j_gene: TRBJ1-5
v_gene: TRBV4-2
CDR3aa: CASSQDLAGNQPQHF
CDR3nt: TGTGCCAGCAGCCAAGATCTTGCGGGAAATCAGCCCCAGCATTTT

d_gene: NA
len: 14
abundance: NA
j_gene: TRBJ2-4
v_gene: TRBV2
CDR3aa: CASSALQAQSIQYF
CDR3nt: TGTGCCAGCAGTGCCCTCCAGGCTCAAAGCATTCAGTACTTC

d_gene: TRBD1
len: 16
abundance: NA
j_gene: TRBJ2-1
v_gene: TRBV6-1
CDR3aa: CASSERGTGPNNEQFF
CDR3nt: TGTGCCAGCAGTGAAAGGGGGACAGGCCCCAACAATGAGCAGTTCTTC

d_gene: NA
len: 17
abundance: NA
j_gene: TRBJ2-2
v_gene: TRBV4-1
CDR3aa: CASSQVRVRVNTGELFF
CDR3nt: TGCGCCAGCAGCCAAGTCCGGGTCAGGGTGAACACCGGGGAGCTGTTTTTT

d_gene: NA
len: 14
abundance: NA
j_gene: TRBJ2-1
v_gene: TRBV2
CDR3aa: CASSDQNLYNEQFF
CDR3nt: TGTGCCAGCAGTGACCAGAACCTTTACAATGAGCAGTTCTTC

d_gene: TRBD1
len: 15
abundance: once
j_gene: TRBJ2-3
v_gene: TRBV25-1
CDR3aa: CASRSGQGGGDTQYF
CDR3nt: TGTGCCAGCAGATCGGGACAGGGGGGGGGAGATACGCAGTATTTT

d_gene: NA
len: 13
abundance: NA
j_gene: TRBJ1-2
v_gene: TRBV5-6
CDR3aa: CASSFDQAGGYTF
CDR3nt: TGTGCCAGCAGCTTCGATCAGGCAGGGGGCTACACCTTC

d_gene: NA
len: 11
abundance: NA
j_gene: TRBJ1-1
v_gene: TRBV29-1
CDR3aa: CSGAGLGEAFF
CDR3nt: TGCAGCGGTGCGGGCCTCGGTGAAGCTTTCTTT

d_gene: TRBD1
len: 12
abundance: once
j_gene: TRBJ2-1
v_gene: TRBV5-1
CDR3aa: CASSVTGGEQFF
CDR3nt: TGCGCCAGCAGCGTGACAGGGGGTGAGCAGTTCTTC

d_gene: NA
len: 14
abundance: NA
j_gene: TRBJ1-5
v_gene: TRBV5-5
CDR3aa: CASSQQGADQPQHF
CDR3nt: TGTGCCAGCAGCCAACAGGGCGCGGATCAGCCCCAGCATTTT

d_gene: NA
len: 17
abundance: NA
j_gene: TRBJ2-5
v_gene: TRBV4-2
CDR3aa: CASSQDSSPNLRETQYF
CDR3nt: TGTGCCAGCAGCCAAGACAGTAGCCCCAATCTTCGGGAGACCCAGTACTTC

d_gene: TRBD1
len: 15
abundance: NA
j_gene: TRBJ2-7
v_gene: TRBV19
CDR3aa: CASSIGTGFAYEQYF
CDR3nt: TGTGCCAGTAGTATAGGGACAGGGTTCGCGTACGAGCAGTACTTC

d_gene: TRBD1
len: 17
abundance: NA
j_gene: TRBJ1-4
v_gene: TRBV5-1
CDR3aa: CASSLVATGAGWEKLFF
CDR3nt: TGCGCCAGCAGCCTGGTGGCCACAGGGGCCGGGTGGGAAAAACTGTTTTTT

d_gene: NA
len: 13
abundance: NA
j_gene: TRBJ1-1
v_gene: TRBV19
CDR3aa: CASSMGGVTEAFF
CDR3nt: TGTGCCAGTAGTATGGGGGGTGTCACTGAAGCTTTCTTT